This T cell receptor (beta chain) was captured in a study of CXCR3-negative and CXCR3-positive naive CD8 T cells. Study-level results: Relative to CXCR3-negative naive cells, CXCR3-positive naive cells had more hydrophobic TRB CDR3s.

All TRB cDNA libraries came from 5' RACE performed with UMI labels. For each CDR3 protein, TCRdb gives one entry from its re-call of the 5' RACE reads, without DNA. The table lists about 98,000 distinct CDR3 sequences, with approximately 1% in the top ten. Details on this clonotype: Its antigen remains unidentified.

CDR1 is MNHEY and CDR2 is SMNVEV in the germline V gene (reference sequence). The CDR3 contains 12 residues. This TCR came from a human donor in good health. Some clones in this sample may be carry-over from other donors' samples. This rearrangement joins TRBV27 to TRBJ1-6. Input material: naive CXCR3+ CD8+ T cells from blood. Documented subset: CD45RO-CCR7+CD27+CD95- naive CD8+ T cells expressing CXCR3 (TNR3+). CDR3 residues: CASSMGNSPLHF.